These T cell receptor beta chains were read from a single sample in a study of CD4 T cells in relation to SARS-CoV-2 and coronaviruses. What these receptors recognize is not known. The protocol was immunoSEQ multiplex PCR, while the TCRdb copy is restricted to in-frame clones and leaves out a portion. The table shows about 36,000 clones, with over 75% occurring only once. The material sequenced was memory CD4+ T cells from PBMCs, cultured in vitro. These receptors all stem from an adult with COVID-19. CDR3s leave out the opening cysteine and the closing phenylalanine or tryptophan. D genes are given only for firm matches.

J gene | V gene | D gene | CDR3 protein
TRBJ2-7 | TRBV21-1 | - | ASSGKQSSYEQY
TRBJ1-1 | TRBV7-3 | TRBD1 | ASSLMGQGNTEAF
TRBJ2-3 | TRBV7-9 | - | ASSMTLGPTDTQY
TRBJ2-5 | TRBV28 | TRBD2 | ASSPAGLAVKETQY
TRBJ2-7 | TRBV7-2 | TRBD2 | ASSFQGLAAYEQY
TRBJ1-4 | TRBV19 | - | ASSPETWMEKLF
TRBJ2-3 | TRBV9 | TRBD2 | ASSVVAGTDTQY
TRBJ2-1 | TRBV3-1/TRBV3-2 | - | ASSRGLLYEQF
TRBJ2-6 | TRBV28 | - | ASSSGESSGANVLT
TRBJ2-2 | TRBV28 | TRBD1 | ASSENRGSRTGELF
TRBJ2-5 | TRBV19 | TRBD2 | ASSIVGQGTRETQY
TRBJ1-4 | TRBV18 | TRBD1 | ASSQLQTGTEKLF
TRBJ2-3 | TRBV18 | - | ASSPPDPPDTQY
TRBJ2-7 | TRBV5-4 | - | ASSLGVGSLYEQY
TRBJ2-7 | TRBV2 | - | ASRYSGRAYEQY
TRBJ2-7 | TRBV5-4 | - | ASSLKRTFSYEQY
TRBJ1-1 | TRBV27 | - | ATKIEQGNTEAF
TRBJ1-3 | TRBV28 | - | ASGDFRVAGNTIY
TRBJ2-4 | TRBV19 | - | ASSRTDQNIQY
TRBJ1-4 | TRBV6-1 | - | ASSEVRVFANEKLF
TRBJ1-5 | TRBV5-6 | TRBD1 | ASSFFGTGLFNQPQH
TRBJ1-2 | TRBV6-5 | - | ASSYSPGHNYGYT
TRBJ1-1 | TRBV5-1 | TRBD1 | ASSLDRTGREAF
TRBJ2-1 | TRBV18 | TRBD2 | ASSPPLAGVGNEQF
TRBJ1-4 | TRBV28 | - | ASSLISTIRGEKLF
TRBJ2-2 | TRBV12-1 | - | ASSFLQRTGELF
TRBJ2-7 | TRBV19 | - | ASSIGGRSFYEQY
TRBJ1-2 | TRBV7-9 | - | ASRYSWTDGYT
TRBJ1-5 | TRBV4-1 | - | ASSQSSGNQPQH
TRBJ1-5 | TRBV5-6 | TRBD1 | ASSLGQGVNQPQH
TRBJ1-5 | TRBV6-1 | - | ASSEGRWQPQH
TRBJ2-3 | TRBV11-2 | - | ASSPLGASPDTQY
TRBJ2-1 | TRBV5-5 | TRBD2 | ASSLGVGGPPYNEQF
TRBJ1-5 | TRBV18 | - | ASSPDRVQPQH
TRBJ2-5 | TRBV3-1/TRBV3-2 | TRBD2 | ASSPAAGVRETQY
TRBJ2-5 | TRBV14 | - | ASSQAGWETQY
TRBJ2-7 | TRBV7-2 | TRBD2 | ASSLIGGTSGYEQY
TRBJ2-1 | TRBV5-1 | TRBD2 | ASSFPGRGSGRSNEQF
TRBJ2-7 | TRBV6-2/TRBV6-3 | - | ASSRRDNRGYEQY
TRBJ1-2 | TRBV24-1 | - | ATSDLSQSGYT
TRBJ2-1 | TRBV5-1 | - | ASSLENGGNIGEQF
TRBJ2-5 | TRBV29-1 | TRBD1 | SVLSDRANQETQY
TRBJ2-1 | TRBV10-3 | TRBD2 | AISARGGSGGPSYNEQF
TRBJ2-3 | TRBV7-6 | TRBD2 | ASSLQLASGSPTTSTDTQY